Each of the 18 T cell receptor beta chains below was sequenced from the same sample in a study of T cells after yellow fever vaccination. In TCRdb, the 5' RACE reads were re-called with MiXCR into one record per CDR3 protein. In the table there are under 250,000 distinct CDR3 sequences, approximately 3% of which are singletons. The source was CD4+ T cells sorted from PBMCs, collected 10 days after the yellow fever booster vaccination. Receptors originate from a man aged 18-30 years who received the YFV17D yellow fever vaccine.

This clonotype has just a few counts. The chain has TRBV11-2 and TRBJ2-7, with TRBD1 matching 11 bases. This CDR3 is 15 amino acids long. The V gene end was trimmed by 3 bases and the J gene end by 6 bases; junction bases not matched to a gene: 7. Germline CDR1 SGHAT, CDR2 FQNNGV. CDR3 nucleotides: TGTGCCAGCAGCTTTAGCTTGGGACAGGGGGTCGAGCAGTACTTC. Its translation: CASSFSLGQGVEQYF. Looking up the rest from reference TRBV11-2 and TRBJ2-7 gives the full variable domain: EAGVAQSPRYKIIEKRQSVAFWCNPISGHATLYWYQQILGQGPKLLIQFQNNGVVDDSQLPKDRFSAERLKGVDSTLKIQPAKLEDSAVYLCASSFSLGQGVEQYFGPGTRLTVT.

CDR3 sequence reads: CASSKVGIEAFF. The DNA of the CDR3 is TGTGCCAGCAGCAAGGTGGGGATTGAAGCTTTCTTT. The rearrangement links TRBV12-3 or TRBV12-4 to TRBJ1-1; D call uncertain. The CDR3 has 12 amino acids. The germline V and J ends were trimmed by 6 bases and 7 bases, with 12 bases remaining between them.

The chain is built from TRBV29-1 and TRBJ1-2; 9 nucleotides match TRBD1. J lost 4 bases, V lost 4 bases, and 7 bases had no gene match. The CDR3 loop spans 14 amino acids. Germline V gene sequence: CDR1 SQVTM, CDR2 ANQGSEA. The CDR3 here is CSVARDRDAYGYTF. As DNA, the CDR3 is TGCAGCGTTGCTAGGGACAGGGATGCCTATGGCTACACCTTC.

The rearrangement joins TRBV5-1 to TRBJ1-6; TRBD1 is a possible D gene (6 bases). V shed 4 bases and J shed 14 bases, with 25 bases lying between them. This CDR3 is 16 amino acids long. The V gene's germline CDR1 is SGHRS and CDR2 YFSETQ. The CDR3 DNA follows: TGCGCCAGCAGCGGATCCTCAGGGGCCATCCAGGGATCCCTCCACTTT. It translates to CASSGSSGAIQGSLHF.

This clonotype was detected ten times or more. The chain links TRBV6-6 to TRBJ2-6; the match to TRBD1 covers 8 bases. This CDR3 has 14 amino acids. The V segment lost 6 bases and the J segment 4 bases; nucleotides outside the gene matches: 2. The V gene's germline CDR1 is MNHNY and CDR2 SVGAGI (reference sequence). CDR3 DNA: TGTGCCAGCAGAACAGGGGGGGGGGCCAACGTCCTGACTTTC. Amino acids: CASRTGGGANVLTF.

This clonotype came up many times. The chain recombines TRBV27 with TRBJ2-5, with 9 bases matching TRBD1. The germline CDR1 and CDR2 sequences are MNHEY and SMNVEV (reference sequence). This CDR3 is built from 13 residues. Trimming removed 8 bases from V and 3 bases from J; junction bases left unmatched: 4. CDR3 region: CASQRTGEETQYF. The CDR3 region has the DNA TGTGCCAGCCAGAGGACAGGGGAAGAGACCCAGTACTTC.

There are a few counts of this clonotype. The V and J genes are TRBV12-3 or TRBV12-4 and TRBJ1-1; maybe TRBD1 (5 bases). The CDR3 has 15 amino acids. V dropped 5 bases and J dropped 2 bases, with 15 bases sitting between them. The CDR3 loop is CASSETRGTNTEAFF. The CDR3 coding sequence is TGTGCCAGCAGTGAAACCCGGGGGACCAACACTGAAGCTTTCTTT.

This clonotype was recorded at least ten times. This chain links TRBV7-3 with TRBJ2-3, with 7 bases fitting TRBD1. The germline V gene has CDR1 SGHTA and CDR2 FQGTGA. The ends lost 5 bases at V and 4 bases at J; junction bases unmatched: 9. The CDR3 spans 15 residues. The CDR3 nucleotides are TGTGCCAGCAGCCTGAGCCTCCAGGGGGCAGATACGCAGTATTTT. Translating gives CASSLSLQGADTQYF.

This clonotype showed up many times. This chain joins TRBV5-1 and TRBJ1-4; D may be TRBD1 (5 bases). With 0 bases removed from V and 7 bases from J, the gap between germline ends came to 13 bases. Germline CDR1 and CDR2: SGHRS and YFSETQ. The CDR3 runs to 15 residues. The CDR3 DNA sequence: TGCGCCAGCAGCTTGGGGTCAGGGTTGGCTGAAAAACTGTTTTTT. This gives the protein CASSLGSGLAEKLFF.

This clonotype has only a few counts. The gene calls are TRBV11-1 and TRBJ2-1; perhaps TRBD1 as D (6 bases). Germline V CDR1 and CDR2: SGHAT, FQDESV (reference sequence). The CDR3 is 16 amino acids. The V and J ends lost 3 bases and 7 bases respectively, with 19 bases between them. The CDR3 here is CASSLGAGLGRNEQFF. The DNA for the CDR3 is TGTGCCAGCAGCTTGGGGGCCGGGCTCGGAAGGAATGAGCAGTTCTTC.

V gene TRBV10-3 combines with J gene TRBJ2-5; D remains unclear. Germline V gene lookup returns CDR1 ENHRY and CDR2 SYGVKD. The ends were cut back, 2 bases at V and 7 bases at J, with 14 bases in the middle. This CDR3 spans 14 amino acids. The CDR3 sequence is CAISEPTGWGTQYF. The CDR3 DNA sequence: TGTGCCATCAGTGAGCCCACGGGTTGGGGGACCCAGTACTTC.

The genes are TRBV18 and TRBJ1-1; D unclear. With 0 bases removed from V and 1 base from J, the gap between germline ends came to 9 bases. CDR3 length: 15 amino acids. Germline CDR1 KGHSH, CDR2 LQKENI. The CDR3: CASSPPSTTNTEAFF. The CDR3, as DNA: TGTGCCAGCTCACCACCGAGTACGACGAACACTGAAGCTTTCTTT.

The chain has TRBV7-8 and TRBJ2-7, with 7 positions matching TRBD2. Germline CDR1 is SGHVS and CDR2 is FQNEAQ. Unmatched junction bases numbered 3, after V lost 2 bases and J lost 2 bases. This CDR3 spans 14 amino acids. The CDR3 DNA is TGTGCCAGCAGCTTACGGGGGGAACCCTACGAGCAGTACGTC. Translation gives CASSLRGEPYEQYV.

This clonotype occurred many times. The CDR3 loop is CASSEADYWMGGANVLTF. The CDR3 region has the DNA TGTGCCAGCAGTGAGGCGGATTATTGGATGGGAGGGGCCAACGTCCTGACTTTC. The chain carries TRBV6-6 and TRBJ2-6; D gene unclear. Germline-derived CDR1 and CDR2 are MNHNY and SVGAGI (reference sequence). The CDR3 contains 18 residues. Trimming stripped 5 bases from V and 4 bases from J, with 21 bases between.

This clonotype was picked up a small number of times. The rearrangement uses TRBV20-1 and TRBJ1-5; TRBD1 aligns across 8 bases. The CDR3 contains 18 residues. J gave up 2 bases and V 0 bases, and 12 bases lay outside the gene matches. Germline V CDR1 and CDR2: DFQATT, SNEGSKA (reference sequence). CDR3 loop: CSARDHTAGTGGNQPQHF. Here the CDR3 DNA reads TGCAGTGCTAGAGATCACACAGCCGGGACAGGAGGCAATCAGCCCCAGCATTTT.

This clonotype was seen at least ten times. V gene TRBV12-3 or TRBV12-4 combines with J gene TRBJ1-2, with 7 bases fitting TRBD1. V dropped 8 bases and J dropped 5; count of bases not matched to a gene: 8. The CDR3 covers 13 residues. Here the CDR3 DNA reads TGTGCCAGCGCCCCGGGGACAGCTTATGGCTACACCTTC. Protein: CASAPGTAYGYTF.

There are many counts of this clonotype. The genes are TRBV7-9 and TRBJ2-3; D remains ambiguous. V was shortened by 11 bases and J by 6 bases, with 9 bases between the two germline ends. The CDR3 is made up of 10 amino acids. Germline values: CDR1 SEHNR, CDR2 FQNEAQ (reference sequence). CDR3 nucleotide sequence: TGTGCCGTCGGGCTGGATACGCAGTATTTT. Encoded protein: CAVGLDTQYF.

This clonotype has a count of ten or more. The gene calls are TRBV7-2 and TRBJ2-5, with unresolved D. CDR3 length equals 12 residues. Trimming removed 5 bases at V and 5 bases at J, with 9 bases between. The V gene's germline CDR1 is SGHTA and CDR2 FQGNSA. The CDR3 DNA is TGTGCCAGCAGCATCATGTCGGAGACCCAGTACTTC. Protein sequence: CASSIMSETQYF. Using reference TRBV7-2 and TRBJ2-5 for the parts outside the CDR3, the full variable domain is GAGVSQSPSNKVTEKGKDVELRCDPISGHTALYWYRQSLGQGLEFLIYFQGNSAPDKSGLPSDRFSAERTGGSVSTLTIQRTQQEDSAVYLCASSIMSETQYFGPGTRLLVL.